The 27 T cell receptor beta chains presented below share a single source sample, sequenced in a study of control samples from healthy donors and cancer patients (TCRdb year 2020). The library was built by means of the immunoSEQ multiplex PCR assay. The clones in this table, taken by TCRdb from immuneACCESS, are in-frame only. Not every clone is retained; where verified, under half of the shortfall comes from an unresolved V gene, and the cause of the rest is unknown. The sample has 120,000 to 150,000 clones on record, 92% of them singletons. The ten top clones hold roughly 12% of the sample. Specimen: blood. The origin of the receptors is a man under 40 in good health.

The chain links TRBV6-5 to TRBJ2-5; the D is unclear. V gave up 8 bases and J gave up 2 bases, with 9 bases separating them. Germline V lookup: CDR1 MNHEY, CDR2 SVGAGI. The CDR3 consists of 12 residues. The CDR3 DNA reads TGTGCCAGCTATTCTGGGCAAGAGACCCAGTACTTC. Translating gives CASYSGQETQYF.

The chain couples TRBV27 to TRBJ1-2; the D is unclear. Germline V CDR1 and CDR2: MNHEY, SMNVEV (reference sequence). CDR3 length equals 13 residues. The germline V and J ends were trimmed by 2 bases and 2 bases, with 6 bases remaining between them. The CDR3 sequence is CASSLKQNYGYTF. CDR3 coding DNA: TGTGCCAGCAGTTTAAAACAGAACTATGGCTACACCTTC.

The chain uses TRBV28 and TRBJ1-2, with D uncertain. V shed 7 bases and J shed 8 bases, with 14 bases lying between them. The CDR3 loop spans 12 amino acids. Germline V gene data show CDR1 as MDHEN and CDR2 as SYDVKM. The CDR3 is CASTTPRVGYTF. As DNA, the CDR3 is TGTGCCAGCACTACCCCCCGGGTAGGCTACACCTTC.

The chain couples TRBV5-1 to TRBJ1-5, with unresolved D. The CDR3 covers 15 residues. Germline V CDR1 and CDR2: SGHRS, YFSETQ. V shed 4 bases and J shed 2 bases, with 13 bases lying between them. CDR3 in amino acids: CASSLGPMGNQPQHF. The CDR3 coding sequence is TGCGCCAGCAGCCTTGGACCTATGGGCAATCAGCCCCAGCATTTT.

The chain employs TRBV15 and TRBJ2-7; D possibly corresponds to TRBD2 (5 bases). The CDR3 contains 15 residues. Trimming took off 4 bases at V and 4 bases at J, with 17 bases between the two ends. Germline V gives CDR1 LNHNV, CDR2 YYDKDF (reference sequence). CDR3 loop: CATSKLEEANYEQYF. The CDR3 nucleotides are TGTGCCACCAGCAAACTCGAGGAGGCTAATTACGAGCAGTACTTC.

The gene calls are TRBV12-5 and TRBJ1-6, with D tentatively TRBD1 (5 bases). V was clipped by 2 bases and J by 13 bases, with 9 bases between them. Germline loops: CDR1 LGHNT, CDR2 FRNRAP. The CDR3 sequence is 12 residues long. The CDR3 loop reads CASGLSTVPLHF. CDR3 coding DNA: TGTGCTAGTGGTTTGTCGACAGTCCCCCTCCACTTT.

This clone was counted only a few times. This chain connects TRBV30 to TRBJ1-6; D call uncertain. CDR3 size: 12 residues. Germline-derived CDR1 and CDR2 are GTSNPN and SVGIG (reference sequence). V shed 0 bases and J shed 7 bases, with 4 bases lying between them. The DNA of the CDR3 is TGTGCCTGGAGTGTAACGAATTCACCCCTCCACTTT. Translated: CAWSVTNSPLHF. The entire variable domain, with the rest obtained from reference TRBV30 and TRBJ1-6, is as follows: SQTIHQWPATLVQPVGSPLSLECTVEGTSNPNLYWYRQAAGRGLQLLFYSVGIGQISSEVPQNLSASRPQDRQFILSSKKLLLSDSGFYLCAWSVTNSPLHFGNGTRLTVT.

The V call is TRBV28, the J call TRBJ2-5, with 9 bases lining up with TRBD1. The CDR3 is 15 amino acids. Germline V gene data show CDR1 as MDHEN and CDR2 as SYDVKM. V was clipped by 8 bases and J by 2 bases; unmatched bases: 9. CDR3 protein: CASGGQGIGQETQYF. CDR3 nucleotide sequence: TGTGCCAGCGGGGGACAGGGAATAGGACAAGAGACCCAGTACTTC.

The chain carries TRBV19 and TRBJ1-1, with a tentative D call TRBD1 (6 bases). Germline values: CDR1 LNHDA, CDR2 SQIVND (reference sequence). V was clipped by 9 bases and J by 3 bases, with 14 bases between them. The CDR3 has 13 residues. The CDR3 loop is CASSNTGYTEAFF. The DNA of the CDR3 is TGTGCCAGCTCGAACACAGGGTACACTGAAGCTTTCTTT. Drawing the rest from reference TRBV19 and TRBJ1-1, the complete variable domain is DGGITQSPKYLFRKEGQNVTLSCEQNLNHDAMYWYRQDPGQGLRLIYYSQIVNDFQKGDIAEGYSVSREKKESFPLTVTSAQKNPTAFYLCASSNTGYTEAFFGQGTRLTVV.

J is TRBJ2-1 and V is TRBV11-2, with 10 bases identical to TRBD2. Germline V gives CDR1 SGHAT, CDR2 FQNNGV. After removal of 5 bases from V and 6 bases from J, the junction contained 13 bases not matched to a gene. There are 17 residues in the CDR3. The CDR3 DNA reads as TGTGCCAGCAGCCCGAGCCCTAGCGGGAGCGGTCGCAATGAGCAGTTCTTC. This encodes CASSPSPSGSGRNEQFF.

The rearrangement links TRBV19 to TRBJ1-4, with TRBD1 matching 10 bases. J gave up 7 bases and V 4 bases, and 6 bases lay outside the gene matches. There are 15 residues in the CDR3. Germline V gene sequence: CDR1 LNHDA, CDR2 SQIVND (reference sequence). CDR3 protein: CASSTMGQGSEKLFF. CDR3 sequence (DNA): TGTGCCAGTAGTACTATGGGACAGGGGAGTGAAAAACTGTTTTTT.

CDR3 in DNA: TGCAGCGTCGGAAGGGTGGAAGGAGGGGACACTGAAGCTTTCTTT. Protein sequence: CSVGRVEGGDTEAFF. The chain combines TRBV29-1 with TRBJ1-1, with a weak D call TRBD1 (5 bases). The CDR3 runs to 15 residues. Looked up from germline, CDR1 is SQVTM and CDR2 is ANQGSEA. Trimming cost V 6 bases and J 3 bases, with 20 bases left between them. Filled out from reference TRBV29-1 and TRBJ1-1, the complete variable domain reads SAVISQKPSRDICQRGTSLTIQCQVDSQVTMMFWYRQQPGQSLTLIATANQGSEATYESGFVIDKFPISRPNLTFSTLTVSNMSPEDSSIYLCSVGRVEGGDTEAFFGQGTRLTVV.

CDR3 DNA: TGTGCCATCACGACCGAGACCACCGGAGGGCGGTTCTTC. It encodes CAITTETTGGRFF. J is TRBJ2-1 and V is TRBV10-3; possible D gene TRBD2, 6 bases. The CDR3 runs to 13 residues. Germline V gene lookup returns CDR1 ENHRY and CDR2 SYGVKD. Between the trimmed V and J ends, which lost 7 bases and 15 bases, there was a span of 22 bases.

This clone was observed a single time. The chain links TRBV19 to TRBJ1-2; TRBD1 might be the D (5 bases). Germline loops: CDR1 LNHDA, CDR2 SQIVND (reference sequence). There are 16 residues in the CDR3. Between the trimmed V and J ends, which lost 1 base and 2 bases, there was a span of 14 bases. The CDR3 loop reads CASSIGVWGSNYGYTF. CDR3 nucleotide sequence: TGTGCCAGTAGTATAGGGGTGTGGGGGTCCAACTATGGCTACACCTTC.

This clone was observed a handful of times. The J gene is TRBJ2-7, the V gene TRBV2; no reliable D call. This CDR3 comprises 16 residues. Trimming took 5 bases from V and 2 from J, leaving 19 bases between them. Germline CDR1 SNHLY, CDR2 FYNNEI. The CDR3 is CASSLLSLRVTYEQYF. CDR3 sequence (DNA): TGTGCCAGCAGTCTATTAAGCTTGCGAGTCACCTACGAGCAGTACTTC.

V gene TRBV30 combines with J gene TRBJ1-1, with TRBD1 identical over 7 bases. J was trimmed by 4 bases and V by 1 base; bases with no gene match: 3. The CDR3 loop spans 13 amino acids. The germline gives CDR1 GTSNPN, CDR2 SVGIG (reference sequence). The CDR3 sequence: CAWSGQGGTEAFF. The CDR3 coding sequence is TGTGCCTGGAGTGGACAGGGTGGCACTGAAGCTTTCTTT.

The chain carries TRBV28 and TRBJ2-2, with D perhaps matching TRBD1 (5 bases). The CDR3 is made up of 12 amino acids. Germline V lookup: CDR1 MDHEN, CDR2 SYDVKM. Trimming left V 7 bases short and J 8 bases short, with 11 bases between. The CDR3 sequence: CASTRNRGELFF. The CDR3 nucleotides read TGTGCCAGCACCCGAAACAGGGGGGAGCTGTTTTTT.

This clone was seen a single time. V is TRBV27 and J is TRBJ2-3; 10 bases align to TRBD2. The CDR3 is made up of 14 amino acids. Looked up from germline, CDR1 is MNHEY and CDR2 is SMNVEV (reference sequence). V was clipped by 5 bases and J by 3 bases; unmatched bases: 2. The CDR3: CASSPGLATDTQYF. For the CDR3, the DNA is TGTGCCAGCAGTCCGGGACTAGCGACAGATACGCAGTATTTT.

CDR3 residues: CASIRLIQGLNQPQHF. The DNA of the CDR3 is TGTGCCAGCATCCGACTAATACAGGGATTGAACCAGCCCCAGCATTTT. The chain is built from TRBV7-9 and TRBJ1-5; possible D gene TRBD1, 6 bases. With 7 bases removed from V and 7 bases from J, the gap between germline ends came to 23 bases. CDR3 length: 16 amino acids. Germline values: CDR1 SEHNR, CDR2 FQNEAQ (reference sequence).

The V gene is TRBV5-4, the J gene TRBJ1-6; no definite D call. CDR3 length equals 14 residues. Germline V gene data show CDR1 as SGHNT and CDR2 as YYREEE (reference sequence). Trimming took 0 bases from V and 9 from J, leaving 10 bases between them. The CDR3 sequence is CASSLGGLLSPLHF. As DNA, the CDR3 is TGTGCCAGCAGCTTGGGGGGTCTCCTTTCACCCCTCCACTTT. The variable domain in full, with the rest retrieved from reference TRBV5-4 and TRBJ1-6, is ETGVTQSPTHLIKTRGQQVTLRCSSQSGHNTVSWYQQALGQGPQFIFQYYREEENGRGNFPPRFSGLQFPNYSSELNVNALELDDSALYLCASSLGGLLSPLHFGNGTRLTVT.

The chain couples TRBV6-5 to TRBJ1-4; the D gene is possibly TRBD1 (5 bases). This CDR3 comprises 16 residues. Trimming pared 3 bases from V and 7 bases from J, leaving 18 bases between. The germline gives CDR1 MNHEY, CDR2 SVGAGI. CDR3 sequence: CASSYSSRGRGEKLFF. CDR3 DNA sequence: TGTGCCAGCAGTTATAGTTCGAGAGGGAGGGGTGAAAAACTGTTTTTT.

The V call is TRBV18, the J call TRBJ1-5; 8 positions match TRBD1. The CDR3 spans 17 residues. Germline CDR1 is KGHSH and CDR2 is LQKENI. Trimming took 2 bases from V and 5 from J; bases not matched to a gene: 11. In DNA form, the CDR3 reads TGTGCCAGCTCACCAGTACAGGGGGTGAGAGGGTATCAGCCCCAGCATTTT. It codes for CASSPVQGVRGYQPQHF.

J is TRBJ2-5 and V is TRBV4-1; TRBD2 matches 8 bases. The CDR3 runs 18 residues. Trimming at V came to 0 bases and at J to 2 bases, leaving 11 bases not matched to a gene. CDR1 and CDR2 (germline): MGHRA, YSYEKL. In nucleotides, the CDR3 is TGCGCCAGCAGCCAAGATACAGACAGAATAGCGGGACAAGAGACCCAGTACTTC. Translated: CASSQDTDRIAGQETQYF.

V and J are TRBV11-2 and TRBJ2-1, with 11 nucleotides matching TRBD2. Germline-derived CDR1 and CDR2 are SGHAT and FQNNGV. The CDR3 has 17 amino acids. The V segment lost 1 base and the J segment 10 bases; nucleotides outside the gene matches: 12. CDR3 region: CASSLAASGRLRGEQFF. For the CDR3, the DNA is TGTGCCAGCAGCTTAGCGGCTAGCGGGAGGCTGAGGGGGGAGCAGTTCTTC. The full variable domain, completed using reference TRBV11-2 and TRBJ2-1, is EAGVAQSPRYKIIEKRQSVAFWCNPISGHATLYWYQQILGQGPKLLIQFQNNGVVDDSQLPKDRFSAERLKGVDSTLKIQPAKLEDSAVYLCASSLAASGRLRGEQFFGPGTRLTVL.

This clone appeared a single time. The V and J genes are TRBV27 and TRBJ2-1; TRBD1 might be the D (6 bases). Germline V lookup: CDR1 MNHEY, CDR2 SMNVEV (reference sequence). The CDR3 totals 13 residues. V was pared by 8 bases and J by 4 bases, with 12 bases between. The chain's CDR3 is CASSGHLYNEQFF. In nucleotides, the CDR3 is TGTGCCAGCTCGGGACACCTTTACAATGAGCAGTTCTTC.

J is TRBJ1-3 and V is TRBV30; D is unresolved. This CDR3 contains 14 residues. V dropped 0 bases and J dropped 2 bases, with 8 bases sitting between them. CDR1 and CDR2 (germline): GTSNPN, SVGIG (reference sequence). CDR3 coding DNA: TGTGCCTGGAGTGTATGGTCTCCTGGAAACACCATATATTTT. Translating it yields CAWSVWSPGNTIYF.

This chain links TRBV29-1 with TRBJ1-5; TRBD1 aligns across 11 bases. This CDR3 region has 13 residues. J lost 6 bases, V lost 4 bases, and 2 bases had no gene match. CDR1 and CDR2 from the germline V gene are SQVTM and ANQGSEA. The CDR3 region has the DNA TGCAGCGTTGTGGGACAGGGGGGTCAGCCCCAGCATTTT. Encoded protein: CSVVGQGGQPQHF.